A single T cell receptor (beta chain) is shown here with its context. This clonotype was counted many times. The clone's antigen remains unknown. Per-nucleotide qualities are absent, and no much larger clonotype sits a single base away. The sample's time point, from its label and the paper: patch test 2, 6 weeks after DPC sensitization. The treatment or condition label of this sample denotes: therapeutic diphenylcyclopropenone sensitization with weekly scalp DPC. Blood at each patch-test visit was drawn before the patch test was applied. Patients were eligible if aged 18 to 70, diagnosed with alopecia and judged suitable for DPC therapy, and pregnant patients were excluded. Total RNA was extracted from unfractionated whole blood that had been collected in Tempus Blood RNA tubes. The data derive from a study of human T cells and chemical hapten exposure (TCRdb year 2021). For context, the study as a whole: For sensitization, 2% DPC in acetone was applied to an approximately 2 cm by approximately 2 cm area of upper inner arm skin. Patch testing on the upper back used Finn chambers containing 0.01% DPC, with scoring done after 6 days according to International Contact Dermatitis Research Group standards. Libraries were pooled for sequencing, and per-sample TCR yields varied mainly because of small differences in library volumes within the pool. For TCR sequencing, blood came from 25 to 35 alopecia patients at anywhere from one to four time points (pre-sensitization, 2, 6 and 24 weeks). Weekly therapeutic DPC doses were additionally applied to the scalp of patients throughout the roughly 24-week study period. Blood was sampled from patients pre-sensitization (week 0) and at 2, 6 and about 24 weeks after DPC sensitization. The study tracked peripheral blood TCR repertoire changes in vivo during primary and secondary sensitization to the hapten diphenylcyclopropenone (DPC) in alopecia patients. Alopecia areata with under or over 50% scalp involvement, alopecia totalis and alopecia universalis were represented in the patient cohort, which was mostly female.

General conclusions and limits of the study: Alopecia, a presumed autoimmune disease, was present in all patients, so the immune response of the patients might differ from that of healthy individuals. Compared with pre-sensitization or healthy control sets, expanded TCRs formed significantly more large CDR3 similarity clusters, which is consistent with antigen-driven responses. After repeated subsampling, the strength of the expansion versus patch-test correlation and the threshold at which it became significant changed. DPC sensitization did not change how many TCRs were above 1 in 1000 frequency, and no evidence was found of alterations in global repertoire structure. Patch test score correlated positively with the number of PT1 expanded TCRs, reaching significance at thresholds 8, 16 and 32 but not at 4.

The trim is 4 bases for V and 5 bases for J, with a gap of 8 bases between the germline ends. Spanning cysteine to phenylalanine, the CDR3 consists of 13 amino acids. The read is trimmed to its CDR3 DNA, 39 bases read in frame from base 1. Library preparation employed RACE. The listed sequencing device is NextSeq 500. During library preparation, unique molecular identifiers were attached to individual cDNA molecules so that TCRs could be counted quantitatively and reproducibly. Both TCR alpha and TCR beta chains were sequenced from each blood RNA sample. The original methods were these. A median of approximately 100,000 TCRs per sample was observed, with a range of about 23,224 to 690,600. The Decombinator software suite was used to annotate the V, J and CDR3 of the TCR reads. To make PS versus PT1 abundance plots, every sample was subsampled to the same number of TCRs (28,000). TCRs were defined as expanded if absent before sensitization and observed at least eight times at the 2-week time point. TCRdb took the public reads, trimmed them with fastp at Q25, ran MiXCR for clone calling and kept in-frame beta chains. Each entry merges the rows of one CDR3 protein and shows their most common DNA and genes. The V and J calls were not made by the authors but by TCRdb's processing. Here the sample has about 40,000 distinct CDR3 sequences; approximately 3.3% occur a single time. The top ten hold approximately 6.7% of the sample.

This TCR came from a middle-aged man with alopecia areata. Some clones in this sample may be carry-over from other donors' samples. This specimen was whole blood, taken in connection with sensitization to the hapten diphenylcyclopropenone (DPC). The rearranged segments are TRBV12-3 or TRBV12-4 and TRBJ2-2, and the D gene may be TRBD1, 6 bases matching. The CDR3 amino acid sequence is: CASSSQGTGELFF. The nucleotide sequence is given as TGTGCCAGCAGTTCACAGGGTACCGGGGAGCTGTTTTTT.